These 25 T cell receptor beta chains were all obtained from the same sample, sequenced in a study of blood T cell repertoires in COVID-19. The assay was immunoSEQ multiplex PCR, and TCRdb's table has in-frame clones only and misses some. The repertoire holds some 280,000 clones, with 89% as singletons. Sequencing used peripheral blood. The source is a woman in her sixties with acute or convalescent COVID-19.

The chain combines TRBV7-2 with TRBJ2-7; 8 bases agree with TRBD2. The germline V gene has CDR1 SGHTA and CDR2 FQGNSA. The CDR3 spans 16 residues. V lost 6 bases to trimming and J lost 3 bases; unmatched junction nucleotides: 13. The CDR3 loop reads CASSSGGAQFNYEQYF. The CDR3 nucleotides read TGTGCCAGCAGTTCGGGGGGGGCCCAGTTTAACTACGAGCAGTACTTC.

The chain is built from TRBV7-2 and TRBJ1-2; D gene uncertain. Trimming shortened V by 5 bases and J by 4 bases, and 14 bases separated the two germline ends. This CDR3 comprises 14 residues. Looked up from germline, CDR1 is SGHTA and CDR2 is FQGNSA. The CDR3 DNA is TGTGCCAGCAGCGAGGACGGCGGGATCTATGGCTACACCTTC. This sequence encodes CASSEDGGIYGYTF.

This clone was recorded only once. Here the CDR3 reads CASSLLGGQTDTQYF. The CDR3 DNA reads TGTGCCAGCAGCCTACTCGGGGGGCAGACAGATACGCAGTATTTT. The rearrangement uses TRBV6-5 and TRBJ2-3; tentative D call: TRBD2 (7 bases). The V end lost 6 bases, the J end lost 3 bases, and 16 bases lay between the germline ends. Germline V lookup: CDR1 MNHEY, CDR2 SVGAGI. The CDR3 spans 15 residues.

The CDR3, as DNA: TGTGCCAGCAGCCCTGGGGGCGGGGGGGCAGGAGAGACCCAGTACTTC. It yields the protein CASSPGGGGAGETQYF. The chain uses TRBV9 and TRBJ2-5, with 9 bases fitting TRBD2. V trimming: 4 bases; J trimming: 4 bases; junction bases outside the gene matches: 11. Germline V CDR1 and CDR2: SGDLS, YYNGEE. This CDR3 has 16 residues.

The chain joins TRBV11-2 to TRBJ2-2; 12 positions agree with TRBD2. Unmatched junction bases numbered 4, after V lost 5 bases and J lost 0 bases. Germline V lookup: CDR1 SGHAT, CDR2 FQNNGV. The CDR3 is 17 amino acids. CDR3 residues: CASSTPSGRANTGELFF. The CDR3 DNA reads as TGTGCCAGCAGCACACCTAGCGGGAGGGCGAACACCGGGGAGCTGTTTTTT.

The V and J genes are TRBV7-9 and TRBJ2-5; D is unclear. With 5 bases removed from V and 7 bases from J, the gap between germline ends came to 11 bases. CDR3 length: 12 amino acids. The V gene's germline CDR1 is SEHNR and CDR2 FQNEAQ (reference sequence). The CDR3 DNA sequence: TGTGCCAGCAGCAGCGACCCCGGGACCCAGTACTTC. It yields the protein CASSSDPGTQYF.

CDR3: CASSFGTGGGEQYF. The CDR3, as DNA: TGTGCCAGCAGCTTCGGGACAGGGGGCGGCGAGCAGTACTTC. The chain combines TRBV5-6 with TRBJ2-7; 12 nucleotides agree with TRBD1. V gave up 2 bases and J gave up 6 bases; unmatched junction bases: 3. The germline gives CDR1 SGHDT, CDR2 YYEEEE. This CDR3 is 14 amino acids long.

This sequence joins TRBV5-1 and TRBJ2-3; TRBD2 matches 10 bases. The germline V gene has CDR1 SGHRS and CDR2 YFSETQ. Germline trimming cut 4 bases from V and 0 bases from J; bases unmatched to any gene: 5. This CDR3 region has 16 residues. The CDR3 region has the DNA TGCGCCAGCAGCCTTCGGACTAGCGGAAGCACAGATACGCAGTATTTT. It yields the protein CASSLRTSGSTDTQYF.

This clone has only a few counts. The chain couples TRBV28 to TRBJ2-1; 10 nucleotides agree with TRBD2. CDR3 length: 17 amino acids. Germline V gene sequence: CDR1 MDHEN, CDR2 SYDVKM. J lost 3 bases, V lost 6 bases, and 11 bases had no gene match. The CDR3 region has the DNA TGTGCCAGCAGCTTTTTCCGTTCTAGCGGGAGCTACAATGAGCAGTTCTTC. Residues: CASSFFRSSGSYNEQFF.

The chain employs TRBV28 and TRBJ1-2, with D possibly TRBD1 on 5 matching bases. CDR3 size: 12 residues. The germline V gene encodes CDR1 MDHEN and CDR2 SYDVKM. Trimming cost V 6 bases and J 9 bases, with 14 bases left between them. The CDR3 protein is CASRQTQGSYTF. The CDR3 bases are TGTGCCAGCAGGCAGACTCAGGGCAGCTACACCTTC.

V usage is TRBV3-1 (or the pseudogene TRBV3-2) and J usage is TRBJ1-1, with D uncertain. V lost 4 bases to trimming and J lost 3 bases, with 21 bases between them. Germline V gives CDR1 LGHDT, CDR2 YNNKEL (reference sequence). The CDR3 length is 17 residues. The CDR3 DNA follows: TGTGCCAGCAGCCGCCGTCTCAGGATGGGTAGTTACACTGAAGCTTTCTTT. Residues: CASSRRLRMGSYTEAFF.

V usage is TRBV11-2 and J usage is TRBJ2-7, with 11 bases that match TRBD1. The CDR3 has 16 amino acids. Germline V gene data show CDR1 as SGHAT and CDR2 as FQNNGV. V was pared by 6 bases and J by 3 bases, with 10 bases of the junction left unmatched. In DNA, the CDR3 is TGTGCCAGCAGGTTCAGTACCGGGACAGGGGGCTACGAGCAGTACTTC. It encodes CASRFSTGTGGYEQYF.

This clone was found a few times. The rearrangement joins TRBV7-2 to TRBJ2-1, with 9 bases aligning to TRBD1. V gave up 8 bases and J gave up 9 bases; unmatched junction bases: 11. Germline CDR1 SGHTA, CDR2 FQGNSA. The CDR3 totals 14 residues. DNA for the CDR3: TGTGCCAGCGGCCGGGACAGGGTTGTTGGTGAGCAGTTCTTC. Its protein is CASGRDRVVGEQFF.

J is TRBJ1-1 and V is TRBV20-1; no firm D call. The CDR3 covers 11 residues. With 3 bases removed from V and 4 bases from J, the gap between germline ends came to 6 bases. Germline CDR1 DFQATT, CDR2 SNEGSKA (reference sequence). The chain's CDR3 is CSASGGTEAFF. The CDR3 DNA is TGCAGTGCTAGTGGAGGCACTGAAGCTTTCTTT.

This clone was observed a few times. The genes are TRBV2 and TRBJ1-2, with D possibly TRBD1 on 5 matching bases. From germline, CDR1 is SNHLY and CDR2 FYNNEI. This CDR3 spans 14 amino acids. V lost 7 bases and J lost 3, with 15 bases in between. CDR3 protein: CASTYGGTDYGYTF. The CDR3 region has the DNA TGTGCCAGCACCTACGGGGGAACCGACTATGGCTACACCTTC.

V is TRBV12-3 or TRBV12-4 and J is TRBJ2-1, with 8 positions matching TRBD2. The junction had 2 bases not matched to a gene; V was cut back by 2 bases and J by 8 bases. The CDR3 is 13 amino acids. CDR3 sequence reads: CASSLTSGYEQFF. The CDR3 DNA follows: TGTGCCAGCAGTTTAACTAGCGGCTATGAGCAGTTCTTC.

The chain joins TRBV7-2 to TRBJ2-5; D remains unclear. The CDR3 extends over 14 amino acids. With 2 bases removed from V and 1 base from J, the gap between germline ends came to 8 bases. CDR1 is SGHTA and CDR2 is FQGNSA in the germline V gene. CDR3 residues: CASSLSYSQETQYF. CDR3 bases: TGTGCCAGCAGCTTAAGTTACAGCCAAGAGACCCAGTACTTC. Complete variable domain (other parts from reference TRBV7-2 and TRBJ2-5): GAGVSQSPSNKVTEKGKDVELRCDPISGHTALYWYRQSLGQGLEFLIYFQGNSAPDKSGLPSDRFSAERTGGSVSTLTIQRTQQEDSAVYLCASSLSYSQETQYFGPGTRLLVL.

The CDR3 region has the DNA TGTGCCAGCAGCAACCGGGACAGGCCTTTGAATCAGCCCCAGCATTTT. This translates into CASSNRDRPLNQPQHF. The chain links TRBV7-2 to TRBJ1-5, with 8 bases fitting TRBD1. The V and J ends lost 5 bases and 4 bases, in that order; junction bases with no gene match: 10. The germline V gene encodes CDR1 SGHTA and CDR2 FQGNSA. This CDR3 has 16 amino acids.

The chain uses TRBV7-2 and TRBJ1-6; perhaps TRBD1 as D (6 bases). The CDR3 spans 16 residues. CDR1 is SGHTA, CDR2 FQGNSA, per germline. The germline V and J ends were trimmed by 0 bases and 10 bases, with 16 bases remaining between them. The CDR3, as DNA: TGTGCCAGCAGCTTAGCGGGGGCAGGGAGGGGGTCACCCCTCCACTTT. Translated: CASSLAGAGRGSPLHF.

The rearrangement links TRBV6-2 or TRBV6-3 to TRBJ2-4; the D is unclear. V was trimmed by 2 bases and J by 0 bases, leaving 11 bases between them. This CDR3 region has 16 residues. The germline V gene has CDR1 MNHEY and CDR2 SVGEGT. The CDR3 sequence: CASSYRGVLAKNIQYF. CDR3 nucleotides: TGTGCCAGCAGTTACCGAGGAGTGTTAGCCAAAAACATTCAGTACTTC.

The chain employs TRBV6-2 or TRBV6-3 and TRBJ1-4; 7 bases fit TRBD1. Germline lookup yields CDR1 MNHEY and CDR2 SVGEGT. This CDR3 contains 13 residues. Trimming at V came to 4 bases and at J to 6 bases, leaving 2 bases not matched to a gene. This CDR3 is CASSFGQDEKLFF. CDR3 DNA: TGTGCCAGCAGTTTCGGACAGGATGAAAAACTGTTTTTT.

This rearrangement joins TRBV6-2 or TRBV6-3 to TRBJ2-1; D ambiguous. The V gene lost 6 bases and the J gene lost 7 bases, with 7 bases spanning the gap. There are 11 residues in the CDR3. CDR1 is MNHEY and CDR2 is SVGEGT in the germline V gene. This CDR3 reads CASSPRNEQFF. The CDR3 DNA reads as TGTGCCAGCAGCCCCCGGAATGAGCAGTTCTTC.

The chain recombines TRBV10-3 with TRBJ2-7, with a tentative D call TRBD2 (5 bases). The CDR3 loop spans 12 amino acids. The germline gives CDR1 ENHRY, CDR2 SYGVKD. Trimming pared 8 bases from V and 0 bases from J, leaving 8 bases between. The CDR3 DNA reads TGTGCCATCCGCGGGTCCTCCTACGAGCAGTACTTC. It is translated as CAIRGSSYEQYF.

The chain links TRBV7-2 to TRBJ1-1; TRBD1 agrees at 7 bases. The germline V gene has CDR1 SGHTA and CDR2 FQGNSA. Trimming took 5 bases from V and 6 from J; bases not matched to a gene: 9. CDR3 length: 14 amino acids. The CDR3 nucleotides read TGTGCCAGCAGCGCCGCCGAGGGGGCGGCTGAAGCTTTCTTT. Protein product: CASSAAEGAAEAFF.

The chain couples TRBV13 to TRBJ1-3, with 8 bases matching TRBD1. J lost 2 bases, V lost 5 bases, and 8 bases had no gene match. This CDR3 spans 16 amino acids. Germline CDR1 and CDR2: PRHDT and FYEKMQ (reference sequence). The CDR3 loop is CASSRPGQATGNTIYF. Written as DNA, the CDR3 is TGTGCCAGCAGCCGACCGGGACAGGCGACTGGAAACACCATATATTTT.